This T cell receptor beta chain was identified in a study of blood T cell repertoires in COVID-19. This clone has a handful of counts. The assay was immunoSEQ multiplex PCR, and TCRdb's table has in-frame clones only and misses some. This table has about 150,000 clones, 76% appearing once. The source is a woman at least 80 years old with acute or convalescent COVID-19. Sequences were obtained from peripheral blood.

Here the CDR3 DNA reads TGTGCCAGCAGCGTATCCGGGACAGGGAAAGCTTTCTTT. This gives the protein CASSVSGTGKAFF. The chain carries TRBV9 and TRBJ1-1, with TRBD1 matching over 9 bases. Germline CDR1 and CDR2: SGDLS and YYNGEE. V lost 1 base, J lost 9 bases, and 4 bases stayed unmatched. The length of the CDR3 is 13 residues.